One T cell receptor beta chain is described in this entry. The count of this clone is one. Its antigen is not yet known. No much larger clone is present one base from it, and per-base qualities are unavailable. For the CD8 naive samples, CD45RO-negative cells were positively selected for CCR7, yielding a CD45RA+CCR7+ population from which TemRA cells were excluded. Healthy HIV-negative adults with no recently reported acute infections or vaccinations were included as donors. Only Caucasian adults living in Nashville, Tennessee, USA were represented among the donors. After blood collection by leukapheresis, PBMCs were isolated using Ficoll-Histopaque density gradient centrifugation and then cryopreserved in the vapor phase of liquid nitrogen. Analytical flow cytometry was used to check the purity and quantity of every magnetically sorted T cell population. Each sorted fraction had its genomic DNA isolated and then quantified by UV absorbance on a Nanodrop 2000c.

V is shortened by 5 bases, J by 7 bases, and the region joining them spans 9 bases. Counted from cysteine to phenylalanine, this CDR3 has 11 amino acids. Only the CDR3 portion is preserved as DNA: 33 bases, with reading frame beginning at the first base. The germline V gene gives CDR1 as MNHNS and CDR2 as SASEGT. The data were obtained in a study of shared clonotypes between healthy human individuals (dated by TCRdb to 2020 to 2022). In the study overall: A couple of women and three men aged 18 to 49 years were included in the cohort. Leukapheresis yielded between about 0.9 and 9 billion PBMCs per donor. To increase sequencing depth and limit assay-specific biases, TCR repertoire library preparation and sequencing were carried out by different laboratories using diverse techniques. The study deeply sequenced blood TCR repertoires of about 5 healthy adults to estimate repertoire size and the extent of clonotype sharing between individuals. Per donor, three plates each were used for CD4 naive and CD4 memory, two for CD8 naive, and one for CD8 memory. General study outcomes and caveats: Higher generation probabilities were observed for clonotypes shared by all four sorted-subset donors than for non-shared clonotypes. Sampling was restricted to blood, and TCR repertoires in tissue are likely to differ from TCR repertoires in blood. The genetic and exposure-history diversity represented was limited by the small number of donors. Larger estimated clonotype richness was generally found for naive subsets than for memory subsets. Rarefaction of sorted-subset datasets indicated incomplete sequencing despite the large sequencing depth. Based on pairwise subsampling, the degree of clonotype sharing among donors was expected to be affected by sequencing depth. About 5% of naive CD4, 3.5% of naive CD8, about 2.1% of memory CD4, and about 0.4% of memory CD8 clonotypes were shared across a few donors.

Using the deep immunoSEQ assay, multiplex PCR amplified TCR CDR3 regions from genomic DNA. For each cell subset, the extracted genomic DNA was distributed evenly across all wells of several immunoSEQ 96-well plates, and each plate served as one replicate. For sorted subsets, about 210 ng of genomic DNA, equivalent to around 30,000 T cell genomes, went into each replicate PCR. The purified libraries were quantified using a Qubit 3.0 fluorometer, sized with a Bioanalyzer 2100, and then quantified again using the KAPA Library Quantification kit. Each immunoSEQ 96-well plate was sequenced on its own single-read 150-cycle Illumina NextSeq 550 flow cell. The authors' pipeline ran thus. The immunoSEQ output contained only junctional sequences without quality scores, so filtering could not match that applied to full-length reads. To assign V/J genes and CDR3, sequences were annotated using PyIR, a Python wrapper for IgBLAST v1.9, with IMGT germline references. Reads were removed for weak V/J assignments (E-value above 1e-6), missing CDR3, stop codons, out-of-frame junctions, or ambiguous translated residues. V3J clonotypes were defined as sequences sharing the same inferred V gene, J gene, and CDR3 amino acid sequence. The percentage overlap between two repertoires was calculated by dividing the number of shared unique clonotypes by the size of the smaller repertoire. RTK rarefaction, the Chao1 estimator, and Recon v2.1 estimates of unobserved clonotypes were used to assess repertoire richness. For all TCRbeta clonotypes obtained by the gDNA method from a few donors, generation probabilities were computed with OLGA. TCRdb retrieved this table from immuneACCESS and kept in-frame rearrangements only. Not all clones are present; in checked studies, unresolved V genes account for under half, and no reason is known for the remainder. V and J calls and clone size come straight from that table; D and trimming were deduced from the DNA. The sample profile shows more than 2 million clones; approximately 94% of them were found once. The ten largest make up around 1.1% of the sample.

The V gene is TRBV6-1 and the J gene is TRBJ2-7, with the D gene call left open. The sequenced material came from naive CD8+ T cells sorted from blood. The cell subset or site tag for this specimen amounts to: CD45RA+CCR7+. This receptor was identified in a man aged 18-30 years in good health. The DNA sequence is as follows: TGTGCCAGCAGTCACTTCACGGAGCAGTACTTC. Its coded protein is CASSHFTEQYF.